The entry that follows covers one T cell receptor beta chain sequence. Antigen unknown. This may be a read error, as it is one base from a much larger clone. These data come from a study of T cells after yellow fever vaccination. For the study at large: Those fractions that held only low numbers of cells were prepared using the SMART-Seq v4 Ultra Low Input RNA kit. The study, taken as a whole, reports: In post-booster samples, most primary-vaccination clones reappeared (about 97% CD4, about 90% CD8).

Germline CDR1 reads SNHLY; CDR2 reads FYNNEI. The V end was cut by 6 bases, the J end by 5 bases, with 15 bases between. The CDR3 has 14 residues. The authors made TCR cDNA by 5'RACE template switching, adding a universal primer site and UMIs. TCRdb analysed the 5' RACE reads with MiXCR anew, one entry per CDR3 protein. The sample yields over 300,000 distinct CDR3 sequences, 3.6% seen once. V and J are TRBV2 and TRBJ2-3; weak D call: TRBD2 (6 bases). This TCR was recovered from a man between 18 and 29 years old who received the YFV17D yellow fever vaccine. The sample was PBMCs, taken on the day of the yellow fever booster vaccination. The DNA for the CDR3 is TGTGCCAGCAGGAGGACTACGTTTCAAGATACGCAGTATTTT. This gives the protein CASRRTTFQDTQYF.